This T cell receptor beta chain is drawn from a study of blood T cells in healthy people across ages. Study outcomes and limitations: Diversity figures based on one million T cells were deemed too low.

It was with a sample-barcoded 5' primer and a J-beta primer mix that a second PCR of roughly 6 to 12 cycles was run. Each CDR3 protein gets one entry after TCRdb re-called the 5' RACE reads with MiXCR. The sample contains 1,300,000 or so distinct CDR3 sequences, 45% to 70% of which appear only once. A remark on this clonotype: Its cognate antigen is unknown.

The ends were cut back, 6 bases at V and 5 bases at J, with 16 bases in the middle. Germline V gives CDR1 MNHEY, CDR2 SVGAGI. The CDR3 contains 14 residues. Sequencing was carried out using blood. The origin of this receptor is a young man in good health. V gene TRBV6-5 combines with J gene TRBJ2-5; D is unclear. As DNA, the CDR3 is TGTGCCAGCAGGGAAAGTGGTTCCATTGAGACCCAGTACTTC. This encodes CASRESGSIETQYF.